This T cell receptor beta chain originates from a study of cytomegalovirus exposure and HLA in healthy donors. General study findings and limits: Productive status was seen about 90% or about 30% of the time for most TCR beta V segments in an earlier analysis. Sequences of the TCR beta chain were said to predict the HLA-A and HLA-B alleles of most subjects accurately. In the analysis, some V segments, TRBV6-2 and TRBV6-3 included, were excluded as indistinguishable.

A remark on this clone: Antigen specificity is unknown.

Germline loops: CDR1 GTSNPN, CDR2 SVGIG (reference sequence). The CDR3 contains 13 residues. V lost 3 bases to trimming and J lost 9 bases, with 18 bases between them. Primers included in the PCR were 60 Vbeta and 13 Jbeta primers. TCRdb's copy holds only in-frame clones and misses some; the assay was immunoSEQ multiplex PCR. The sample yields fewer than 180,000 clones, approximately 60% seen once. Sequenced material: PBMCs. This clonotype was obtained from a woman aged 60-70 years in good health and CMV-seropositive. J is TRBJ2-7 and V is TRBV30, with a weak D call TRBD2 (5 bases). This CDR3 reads CAWSPEAGVGQYF. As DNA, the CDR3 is TGTGCCTGGAGCCCAGAGGCGGGCGTAGGGCAGTACTTC.